This TCR beta chain originates from a study of cytomegalovirus exposure and HLA in healthy donors. General study points: Solely CMV serostatus was available to characterize immune exposure.

13 Jbeta primers and 60 Vbeta primers were used for the PCR. The repertoire was sequenced with immunoSEQ multiplex PCR; TCRdb's copy has only in-frame clones and lacks some. Of roughly 150,000 clones listed, roughly 80% are singletons. As for this clone: The antigen remains unidentified.

CDR1 is LNHDA, CDR2 SQIVND, per germline (reference sequence). J lost 3 bases, V lost 2 bases, and 3 bases had no gene match. The CDR3 is 14 residues long. This chain links TRBV19 with TRBJ1-1, with 7 bases matching TRBD1. The TCR comes from a male donor in good health and CMV-seronegative. Material: PBMCs. The CDR3 reads CASSILGTDTEAFF. The CDR3 bases are TGTGCCAGTAGTATACTCGGGACAGACACTGAAGCTTTCTTT.